The clone carrying this TCR beta chain was picked up one time. This sample was included in a study of blood T cell repertoires in COVID-19. Study overall: Samples taken during acute and convalescent COVID-19 were collected in the United States, Italy and Spain. PBMCs, B-cell-depleted T cells, or T cells were the source of the cDNA or gDNA that made up the material.

CDR3 length: 15 amino acids. The germline gives CDR1 SGHNT, CDR2 YYREEE (reference sequence). V was cut by 4 bases and J by 6 bases, with 19 bases left in between. Per the original data handling: Reference gene primer amplification yielded estimated nucleated cell counts. Libraries were prepared by immunoSEQ multiplex PCR; TCRdb keeps only in-frame clonotypes and omits some of them. Clonal size and the V and J genes are those of that table, whereas D and trimming came from the DNA. The sample yields under 150,000 clones, 80% seen once. The J gene is TRBJ1-2, the V gene TRBV5-4; a possible D gene is TRBD1 (5 bases). Sequencing was carried out using peripheral blood. The clonotype was recovered from a man in his 60s with active or convalescent COVID-19. The DNA of the CDR3 is TGTGCCAGCAGCGCAGCACGCTCGGGGGTAGATGGCTACACCTTC. It yields the protein CASSAARSGVDGYTF. Complete variable domain (other parts from reference TRBV5-4 and TRBJ1-2): ETGVTQSPTHLIKTRGQQVTLRCSSQSGHNTVSWYQQALGQGPQFIFQYYREEENGRGNFPPRFSGLQFPNYSSELNVNALELDDSALYLCASSAARSGVDGYTFGSGTRLTVV.